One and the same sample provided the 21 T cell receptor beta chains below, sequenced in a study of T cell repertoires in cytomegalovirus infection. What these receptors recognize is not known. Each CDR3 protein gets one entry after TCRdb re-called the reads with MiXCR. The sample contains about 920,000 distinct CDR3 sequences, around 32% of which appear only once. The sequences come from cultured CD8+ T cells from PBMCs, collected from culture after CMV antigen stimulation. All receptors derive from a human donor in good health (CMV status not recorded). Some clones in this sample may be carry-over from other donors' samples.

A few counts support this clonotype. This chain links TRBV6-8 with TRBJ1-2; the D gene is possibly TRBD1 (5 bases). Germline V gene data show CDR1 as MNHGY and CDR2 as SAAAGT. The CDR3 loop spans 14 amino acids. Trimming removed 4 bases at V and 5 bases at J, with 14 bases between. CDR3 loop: CASSSAGIGYGYTF. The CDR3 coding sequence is TGTGCCAGCAGTTCAGCAGGGATAGGGTATGGCTACACCTTC.

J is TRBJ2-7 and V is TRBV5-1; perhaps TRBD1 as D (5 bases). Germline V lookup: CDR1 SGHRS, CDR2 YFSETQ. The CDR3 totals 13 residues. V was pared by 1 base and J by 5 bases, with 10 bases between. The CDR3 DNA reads TGCGCCAGCAGCTTGCCCAGGGTCCACGAGCAGTACTTC. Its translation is CASSLPRVHEQYF.

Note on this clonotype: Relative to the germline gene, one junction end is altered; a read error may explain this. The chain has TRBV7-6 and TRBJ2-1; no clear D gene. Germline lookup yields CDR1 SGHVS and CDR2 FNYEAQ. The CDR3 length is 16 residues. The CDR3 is CVSSSLVGSGVNEQFF. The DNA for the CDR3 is TGTGTCAGCAGCAGCTTAGTAGGCAGTGGGGTCAATGAGCAGTTCTTC.

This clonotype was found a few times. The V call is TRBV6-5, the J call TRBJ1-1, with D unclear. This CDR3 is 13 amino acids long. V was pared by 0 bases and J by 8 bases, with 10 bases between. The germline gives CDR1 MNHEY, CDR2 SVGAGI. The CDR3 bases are TGTGCCAGCAGTTACTCGTACACTGAGGAAGCTTTCTTT. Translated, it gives CASSYSYTEEAFF.

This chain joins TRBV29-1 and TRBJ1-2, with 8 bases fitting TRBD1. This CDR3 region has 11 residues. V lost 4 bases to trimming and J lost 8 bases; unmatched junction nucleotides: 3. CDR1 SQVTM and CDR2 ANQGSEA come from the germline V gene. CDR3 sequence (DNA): TGCAGCGTTGTACAGGGGGAAGGCTACACCTTC. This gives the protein CSVVQGEGYTF. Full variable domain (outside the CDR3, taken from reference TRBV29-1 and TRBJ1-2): SAVISQKPSRDICQRGTSLTIQCQVDSQVTMMFWYRQQPGQSLTLIATANQGSEATYESGFVIDKFPISRPNLTFSTLTVSNMSPEDSSIYLCSVVQGEGYTFGSGTRLTVV.

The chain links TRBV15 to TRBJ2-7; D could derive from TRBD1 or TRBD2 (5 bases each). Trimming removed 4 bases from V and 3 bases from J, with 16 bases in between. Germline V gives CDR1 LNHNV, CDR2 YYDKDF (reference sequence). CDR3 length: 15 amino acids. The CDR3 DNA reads TGTGCCACCAGCACCATAGGGACGGCCGGCTACGAGCAGTACGTC. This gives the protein CATSTIGTAGYEQYV.

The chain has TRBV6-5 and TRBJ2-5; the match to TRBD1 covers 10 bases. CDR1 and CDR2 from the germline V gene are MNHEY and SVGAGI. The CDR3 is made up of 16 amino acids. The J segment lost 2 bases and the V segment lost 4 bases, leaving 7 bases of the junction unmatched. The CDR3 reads CASSLTGGRGQETQYF. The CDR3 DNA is TGTGCCAGCAGTTTGACAGGGGGCCGTGGGCAAGAGACCCAGTACTTC.

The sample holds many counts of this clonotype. The CDR3 is CASSSGNTEAFF. The CDR3 DNA reads TGTGCCAGCAGCTCGGGGAACACTGAAGCTTTCTTT. The V gene is TRBV19, the J gene TRBJ1-1; no firm D call. Germline V gene lookup returns CDR1 LNHDA and CDR2 SQIVND (reference sequence). CDR3 length equals 12 residues. V was pared by 9 bases and J by 1 base, with 9 bases between.

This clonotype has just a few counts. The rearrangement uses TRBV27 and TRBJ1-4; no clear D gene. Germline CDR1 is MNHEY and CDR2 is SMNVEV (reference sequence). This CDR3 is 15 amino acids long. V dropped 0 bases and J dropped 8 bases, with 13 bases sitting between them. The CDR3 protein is CASSLSGRSGEKLFF. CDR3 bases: TGTGCCAGCAGTTTATCAGGCAGGTCCGGCGAAAAACTGTTTTTT.

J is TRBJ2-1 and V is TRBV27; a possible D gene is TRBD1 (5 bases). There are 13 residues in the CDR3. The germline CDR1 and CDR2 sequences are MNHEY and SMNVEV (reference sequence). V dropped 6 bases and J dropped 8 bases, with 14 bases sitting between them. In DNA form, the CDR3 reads TGTGCCAGCAGCTCAGGGTTTGGCGATGAGCAGTTCTTC. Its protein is CASSSGFGDEQFF.

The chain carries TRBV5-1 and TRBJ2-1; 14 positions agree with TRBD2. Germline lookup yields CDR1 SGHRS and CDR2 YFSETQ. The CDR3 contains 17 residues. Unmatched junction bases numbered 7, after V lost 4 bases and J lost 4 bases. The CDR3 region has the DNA TGCGCCAGCAGCCGACTAGCGGGGGGGCCTTTTTACAATGAGCAGTTCTTC. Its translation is CASSRLAGGPFYNEQFF.

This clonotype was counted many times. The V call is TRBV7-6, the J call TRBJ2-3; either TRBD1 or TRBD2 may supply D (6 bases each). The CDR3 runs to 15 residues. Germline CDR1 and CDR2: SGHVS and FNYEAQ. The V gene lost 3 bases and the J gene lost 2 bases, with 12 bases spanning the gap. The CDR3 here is CASSFGGGPTDTQYF. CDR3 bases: TGTGCCAGCAGCTTCGGAGGGGGGCCCACAGATACGCAGTATTTT.

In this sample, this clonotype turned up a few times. The CDR3 DNA sequence: TGTGCCACCAGTCGGGGGGGGTACGAGCAGTACTTC. Protein sequence: CATSRGGYEQYF. This sequence joins TRBV15 and TRBJ2-7; 8 nucleotides align to TRBD2. The CDR3 runs 12 residues. Germline values: CDR1 LNHNV, CDR2 YYDKDF (reference sequence). Germline trimming cut 6 bases from V and 4 bases from J; bases unmatched to any gene: 2. Combining the CDR3 with reference TRBV15 and TRBJ2-7 gives the whole variable domain DAMVIQNPRYQVTQFGKPVTLSCSQTLNHNVMYWYQQKSSQAPKLLFHYYDKDFNNEADTPDNFQSRRPNTSFCFLDIRSPGLGDTAMYLCATSRGGYEQYFGPGTRLTVT.

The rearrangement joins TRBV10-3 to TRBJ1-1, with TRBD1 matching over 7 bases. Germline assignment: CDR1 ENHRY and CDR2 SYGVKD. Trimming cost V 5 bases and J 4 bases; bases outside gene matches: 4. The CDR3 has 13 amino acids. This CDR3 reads CAISMTGPTEAFF. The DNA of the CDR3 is TGTGCCATCAGTATGACAGGGCCCACTGAAGCTTTCTTT.

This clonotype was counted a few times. This CDR3 is CASSYSQGVGHEQYF. The DNA for the CDR3 is TGTGCCAGCAGTTACTCCCAGGGTGTGGGACACGAGCAGTACTTC. The rearrangement links TRBV6-2 or TRBV6-3 to TRBJ2-7; D may correspond to TRBD1 or TRBD2 (5 bases each). Germline lookup yields CDR1 MNHEY and CDR2 SVGEGT. The CDR3 is 15 residues long. V was trimmed by 0 bases and J by 5 bases, leaving 14 bases between them.

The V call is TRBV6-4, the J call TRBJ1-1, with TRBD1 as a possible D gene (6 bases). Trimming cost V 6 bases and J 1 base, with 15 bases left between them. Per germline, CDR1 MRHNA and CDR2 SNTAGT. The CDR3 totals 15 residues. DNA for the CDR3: TGTGCCAGCAGGTCGAGGGGGGGGTCGAACACTGAAGCTTTCTTT. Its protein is CASRSRGGSNTEAFF.

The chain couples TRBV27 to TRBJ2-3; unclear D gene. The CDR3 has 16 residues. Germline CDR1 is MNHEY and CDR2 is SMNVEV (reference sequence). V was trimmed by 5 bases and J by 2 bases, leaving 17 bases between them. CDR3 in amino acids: CASSAPLESHTDTQYF. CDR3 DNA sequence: TGTGCCAGCAGTGCACCTTTAGAATCCCACACAGATACGCAGTATTTT.

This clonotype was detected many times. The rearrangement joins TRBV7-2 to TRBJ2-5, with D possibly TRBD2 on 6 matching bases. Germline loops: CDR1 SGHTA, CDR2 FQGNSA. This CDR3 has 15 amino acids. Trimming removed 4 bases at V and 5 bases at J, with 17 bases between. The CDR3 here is CASSSPTHREETQYF. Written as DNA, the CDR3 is TGTGCCAGCAGCTCCCCGACTCATCGGGAGGAGACCCAGTACTTC.

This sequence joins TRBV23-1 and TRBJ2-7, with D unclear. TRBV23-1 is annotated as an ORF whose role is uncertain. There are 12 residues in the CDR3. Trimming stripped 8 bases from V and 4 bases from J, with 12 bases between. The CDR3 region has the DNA TGCGCCAGCCGGACCCCACGGTACGAGCAGTACTTC. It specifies CASRTPRYEQYF.

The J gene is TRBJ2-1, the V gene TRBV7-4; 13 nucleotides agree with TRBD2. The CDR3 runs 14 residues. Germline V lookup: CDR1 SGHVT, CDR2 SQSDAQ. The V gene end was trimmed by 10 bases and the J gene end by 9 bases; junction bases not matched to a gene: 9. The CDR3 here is CATPLAGGLGEQFF. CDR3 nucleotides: TGTGCCACCCCACTAGCGGGGGGGCTGGGTGAGCAGTTCTTC.

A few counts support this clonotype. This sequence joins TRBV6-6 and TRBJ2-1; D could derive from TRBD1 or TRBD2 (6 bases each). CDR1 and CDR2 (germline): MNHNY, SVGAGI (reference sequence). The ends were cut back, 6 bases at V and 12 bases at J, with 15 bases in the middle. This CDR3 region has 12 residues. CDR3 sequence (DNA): TGTGCCAGCAGACACGGGGGCGAACGGCAGTTCTTC. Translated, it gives CASRHGGERQFF.